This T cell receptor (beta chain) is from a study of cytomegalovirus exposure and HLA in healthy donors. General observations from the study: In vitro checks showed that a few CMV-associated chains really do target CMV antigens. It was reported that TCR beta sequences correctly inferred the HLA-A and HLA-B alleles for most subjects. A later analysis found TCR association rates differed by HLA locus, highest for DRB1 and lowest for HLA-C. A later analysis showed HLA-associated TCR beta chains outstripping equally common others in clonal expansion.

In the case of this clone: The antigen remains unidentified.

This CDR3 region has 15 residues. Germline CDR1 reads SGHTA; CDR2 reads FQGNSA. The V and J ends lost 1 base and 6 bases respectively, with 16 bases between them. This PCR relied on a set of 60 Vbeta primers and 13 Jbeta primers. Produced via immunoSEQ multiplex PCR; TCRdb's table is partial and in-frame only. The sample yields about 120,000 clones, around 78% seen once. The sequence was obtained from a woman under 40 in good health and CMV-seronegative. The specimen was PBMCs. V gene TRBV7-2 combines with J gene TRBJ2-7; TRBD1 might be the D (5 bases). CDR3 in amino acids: CASSLGVRDASEQYF. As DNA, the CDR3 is TGTGCCAGCAGCTTAGGGGTCAGGGATGCTTCCGAGCAGTACTTC.